The TCR beta chain described here comes from a study of cytomegalovirus exposure and HLA in healthy donors. Study-wide context: Of several hundred genotyped donors, roughly 81% grouped in the Caucasian-associated ancestry cluster. Study outcomes and limitations: Presence/absence analyses treated sequencing depth as roughly uniform across donors. Per published reports, the classifier diagnosed cytomegalovirus status with high specificity and sensitivity.

The CDR3 is 14 residues long. Per germline, CDR1 MNHEY and CDR2 SMNVEV (reference sequence). V was shortened by 4 bases and J by 6 bases, with 12 bases between the two germline ends. Comment on this clone: Its antigen is undetermined.

PCR used 60 Vbeta primers and 13 Jbeta primers. TCRdb's table, derived via immunoSEQ multiplex PCR, lists solely in-frame clones and lacks some. The listing records under 60,000 clones. Sequencing was done on a sample of PBMCs. The chain carries TRBV27 and TRBJ2-2; possible D gene TRBD2, 6 bases. The clonotype originates from a woman aged 25 to 45 in good health and CMV-seropositive. The CDR3 DNA is TGTGCCAGCAGTTGGGCTAGCGTGGCCGGGGAGCTGTTTTTT. The encoded protein is CASSWASVAGELFF.